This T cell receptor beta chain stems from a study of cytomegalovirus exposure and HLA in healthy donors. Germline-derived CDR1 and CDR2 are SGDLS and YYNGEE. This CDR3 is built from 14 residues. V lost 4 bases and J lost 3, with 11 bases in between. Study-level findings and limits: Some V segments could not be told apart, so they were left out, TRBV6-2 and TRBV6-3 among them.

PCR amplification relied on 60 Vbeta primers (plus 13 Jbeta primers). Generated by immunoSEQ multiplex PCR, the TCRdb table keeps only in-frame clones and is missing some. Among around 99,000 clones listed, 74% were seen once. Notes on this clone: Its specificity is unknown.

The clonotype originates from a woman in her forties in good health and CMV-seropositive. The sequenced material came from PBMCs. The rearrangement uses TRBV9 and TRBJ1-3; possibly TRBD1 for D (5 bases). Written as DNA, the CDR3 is TGTGCCAGCAGCTTAAAGGGGTTTGGAAACACCATATATTTT. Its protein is CASSLKGFGNTIYF.